This TCR beta chain was captured in a study of T cells in localized non-small cell lung cancer. Worth noting for this clone: Its specificity is unknown.

This CDR3 comprises 14 residues. CDR1 and CDR2 from the germline V gene are SGDLS and YYNGEE. Trimming cost V 6 bases and J 10 bases; bases outside gene matches: 12. Findings of the study overall: Among the tissues sampled, uninvolved adjacent lung had the highest T cell clonality, above tumor. A raised T cell density in blood coincided with lengthier overall survival.

Only in-frame clones appear in the TCRdb table, and some are missing; sequencing was by immunoSEQ multiplex PCR. Altogether about 20,000 clones are present, around 87% being singletons, with the ten largest covering over 9%. Sequencing used PBMCs, obtained before any cancer treatment. This chain joins TRBV9 and TRBJ2-1, with 8 bases that match TRBD2. The sequence was obtained from a man aged 40 to 75 with stage II squamous cell lung carcinoma. In DNA, the CDR3 is TGTGCCAGCAACATTGGGCGGGAGGACGGCGAGCAGTTCTTC. This sequence encodes CASNIGREDGEQFF.